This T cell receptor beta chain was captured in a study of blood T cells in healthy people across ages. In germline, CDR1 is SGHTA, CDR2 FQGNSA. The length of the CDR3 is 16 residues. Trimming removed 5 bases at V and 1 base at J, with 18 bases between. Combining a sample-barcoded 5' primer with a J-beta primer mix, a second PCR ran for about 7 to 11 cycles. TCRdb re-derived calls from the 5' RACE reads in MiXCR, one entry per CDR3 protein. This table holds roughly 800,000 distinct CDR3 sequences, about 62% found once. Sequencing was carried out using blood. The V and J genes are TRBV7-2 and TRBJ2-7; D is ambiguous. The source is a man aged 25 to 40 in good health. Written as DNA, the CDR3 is TGTGCCAGCAGCCCCCTAGGACCGCCGACGTCCTACGAGCAGTACTTC. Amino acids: CASSPLGPPTSYEQYF.